The 23 T cell receptor beta chains below were found in one sample sequenced in a study of Graves' ophthalmopathy and Graves' hyperthyroidism. RNA served as the template for amplifying TCR beta CDR3 regions. HTBI primers served in a first-round RT-PCR, which a second-round multiplex PCR followed. TCRdb independently ran MiXCR on the multiplex PCR reads; one entry per CDR3 protein. This sample has 500,000 to 800,000 distinct CDR3 sequences, with roughly 41% found just once. The sample taken for sequencing was peripheral blood. These receptors all stem from an adult man with Graves' ophthalmopathy.

In its sample, this clonotype was seen a few times. The chain's CDR3 is CASSPRLAEISGETQYF. The CDR3 coding sequence is TGTGCCAGCTCACCACGGTTAGCGGAGATTTCGGGGGAGACCCAGTACTTC. The V gene is TRBV18, the J gene TRBJ2-5; tentative D call: TRBD2 (6 bases). The V and J ends lost 1 base and 5 bases respectively, with 20 bases between them. Germline V gene data show CDR1 as KGHSH and CDR2 as LQKENI. The CDR3 spans 17 residues.

The V gene is TRBV10-3, the J gene TRBJ2-5, with 7 positions matching TRBD2. This CDR3 comprises 12 residues. V was pared by 8 bases and J by 2 bases, with 2 bases of the junction left unmatched. From germline, CDR1 is ENHRY and CDR2 SYGVKD. The CDR3 sequence is CAIGTNQETQYF. The CDR3 nucleotides read TGTGCCATCGGGACTAATCAAGAGACCCAGTACTTC.

The sample holds many counts of this clonotype. The chain carries TRBV29-1 and TRBJ1-1, with a possible D match to TRBD1 (5 bases). Looked up from germline, CDR1 is SQVTM and CDR2 is ANQGSEA. V dropped 7 bases and J dropped 5 bases, with 17 bases sitting between them. The CDR3 extends over 13 amino acids. CDR3 amino acids: CSATTVPGTEAFF. The CDR3 nucleotides are TGCAGCGCTACGACAGTTCCTGGGACTGAAGCTTTCTTT.

The sample holds one count of this clonotype. J is TRBJ1-1 and V is TRBV7-9; D unresolved. The CDR3 is made up of 14 amino acids. Germline V gene lookup returns CDR1 SEHNR and CDR2 FQNEAQ (reference sequence). Trimming removed 4 bases from V and 4 bases from J, with 13 bases in between. The CDR3, as DNA: TGTGCCAGCAGCTCCAGCGGGAGGGCCACTGAAGCTTTCTTT. Protein sequence: CASSSSGRATEAFF.

This clonotype was detected only once. This chain joins TRBV30 and TRBJ1-5; tentative D call: TRBD1 (5 bases). CDR3 length equals 15 residues. V shed 2 bases and J shed 7 bases, with 18 bases lying between them. In germline, CDR1 is GTSNPN, CDR2 SVGIG (reference sequence). The CDR3 protein is CAWSSGPGAEQPQHF. CDR3 DNA: TGTGCCTGGAGTTCCGGCCCTGGGGCCGAACAGCCCCAGCATTTT.

This clonotype was counted many times. The chain has TRBV11-2 and TRBJ1-4, with 8 positions matching TRBD1. The CDR3 contains 15 residues. Germline V CDR1 and CDR2: SGHAT, FQNNGV. The J segment lost 5 bases and the V segment lost 4 bases, leaving 6 bases of the junction unmatched. The chain's CDR3 is CASSSGQGGNEKLFF. The CDR3 DNA is TGTGCCAGCAGCTCCGGACAGGGAGGGAATGAAAAACTGTTTTTT.

The chain carries TRBV4-3 and TRBJ1-2; the match to TRBD1 covers 9 bases. The CDR3 totals 15 residues. V was clipped by 8 bases and J by 4 bases; unmatched bases: 11. Germline loops: CDR1 LGHNA, CDR2 YSLEER. This chain's CDR3 is CASRDREHVGYGYTF. CDR3 nucleotide sequence: TGCGCCAGCCGGGACAGGGAACACGTCGGCTATGGCTACACCTTC.

This rearrangement joins TRBV7-6 to TRBJ2-7; maybe TRBD1 (5 bases). Germline loops: CDR1 SGHVS, CDR2 FNYEAQ. V lost 5 bases to trimming and J lost 2 bases, with 16 bases between them. This CDR3 spans 15 amino acids. The CDR3 sequence: CASSRAGMDTYEQYF. The CDR3 nucleotides are TGTGCCAGCAGCCGGGCAGGGATGGATACCTACGAGCAGTACTTC.

This chain links TRBV9 with TRBJ1-3, with TRBD1 as a possible D gene (6 bases). Trimming stripped 4 bases from V and 4 bases from J, with 18 bases between. The CDR3 covers 16 residues. CDR1 and CDR2 (germline): SGDLS, YYNGEE. CDR3 residues: CASSTQGGAGGNTIYF. CDR3 in DNA: TGTGCCAGCAGCACCCAAGGGGGGGCAGGCGGAAACACCATATATTTT.

This chain links TRBV29-1 with TRBJ1-1, with TRBD1 identical over 7 bases. Germline V lookup: CDR1 SQVTM, CDR2 ANQGSEA. The CDR3 runs 9 residues. In nucleotides, the CDR3 is TGCAGTTACCAGGGGGGTGCTTTCTTT. This gives the protein CSYQGGAFF.

The J gene is TRBJ2-5, the V gene TRBV20-1, with D tentatively TRBD2 (5 bases). The CDR3 totals 14 residues. From germline, CDR1 is DFQATT and CDR2 SNEGSKA (reference sequence). V lost 0 bases to trimming and J lost 10 bases, with 18 bases between them. The CDR3 nucleotides read TGCAGTGCTAGAGATGGAGCCCAGGAGGTGATCCAGTACTTC. It yields the protein CSARDGAQEVIQYF.

There are many counts of this clonotype. The rearrangement uses TRBV5-1 and TRBJ2-5, with 10 bases lining up with TRBD2. The ends lost 4 bases at V and 5 bases at J; junction bases unmatched: 11. Per germline, CDR1 SGHRS and CDR2 YFSETQ. The CDR3 loop spans 16 amino acids. CDR3 DNA: TGCGCCAGCAGCCCGGGGACTAGCGAGGTGTCGGAGACCCAGTACTTC. Its protein product is CASSPGTSEVSETQYF.

The chain combines TRBV19 with TRBJ1-2; 7 bases map to TRBD1. J lost 4 bases, V lost 6 bases, and 11 bases had no gene match. The germline gives CDR1 LNHDA, CDR2 SQIVND (reference sequence). There are 15 residues in the CDR3. CDR3 in amino acids: CASSRQGIVVYGYTF. In nucleotides, the CDR3 is TGTGCCAGTAGCAGACAGGGAATAGTAGTCTATGGCTACACCTTC.

The J gene is TRBJ1-5, the V gene TRBV15; D may be TRBD1 (6 bases). The germline V gene has CDR1 LNHNV and CDR2 YYDKDF (reference sequence). The CDR3 is made up of 16 amino acids. V dropped 3 bases and J dropped 5 bases, with 17 bases sitting between them. CDR3 nucleotides: TGTGCCACCAGCAGCTTGGATCGGGACATATATCAGCCCCAGCATTTT. This sequence encodes CATSSLDRDIYQPQHF.

V usage is TRBV7-6 and J usage is TRBJ2-7, with 14 nucleotides matching TRBD2. The length of the CDR3 is 16 residues. Germline CDR1 is SGHVS and CDR2 is FNYEAQ. The J segment lost 5 bases and the V segment lost 1 base, leaving 4 bases of the junction unmatched. The CDR3 DNA reads as TGTGCCAGCAGCTTAGGGACTAGCGGGGGGCCCCACGAGCAGTACTTC. Residues: CASSLGTSGGPHEQYF. The whole variable domain, remainder taken from reference TRBV7-6 and TRBJ2-7, is GAGVSQSPRYKVTKRGQDVALRCDPISGHVSLYWYRQALGQGPEFLTYFNYEAQQDKSGLPNDRFSAERPEGSISTLTIQRTEQRDSAMYRCASSLGTSGGPHEQYFGPGTRLTVT.

The V and J genes are TRBV29-1 and TRBJ1-5, with 8 bases identical to TRBD1. The V gene end was trimmed by 6 bases and the J gene end by 3 bases; junction bases not matched to a gene: 4. This CDR3 region has 13 residues. Germline V gene sequence: CDR1 SQVTM, CDR2 ANQGSEA. The CDR3 spells CSVGTGSNQPQHF. Written as DNA, the CDR3 is TGCAGCGTCGGGACAGGCTCCAATCAGCCCCAGCATTTT.

Many counts were recorded for this clonotype. This chain uses TRBV29-1 with TRBJ2-5, with D unresolved. The germline V gene has CDR1 SQVTM and CDR2 ANQGSEA. Trimming removed 3 bases from V and 5 bases from J, with 10 bases in between. CDR3 length equals 12 residues. CDR3 sequence (DNA): TGCAGCGTTGATTATGGGAACGAGACCCAGTACTTC. Translation gives CSVDYGNETQYF.

This clonotype appeared many times. V gene TRBV6-5 combines with J gene TRBJ1-2; the D is unclear. Per the germline V gene, CDR1 is MNHEY and CDR2 is SVGAGI. V lost 7 bases, J lost 0 bases, and 9 bases lay in between. This CDR3 has 13 residues. CDR3 residues: CASTEDSNYGYTF. CDR3 DNA sequence: TGTGCCAGCACGGAGGATTCTAACTATGGCTACACCTTC.

The chain combines TRBV20-1 with TRBJ2-5; no firm D call. V dropped 3 bases and J dropped 1 base, with 12 bases sitting between them. The germline gives CDR1 DFQATT, CDR2 SNEGSKA (reference sequence). This CDR3 has 14 residues. The CDR3 here is CSASLPWVQETQYF. The CDR3 region has the DNA TGCAGTGCTAGCCTCCCCTGGGTCCAAGAGACCCAGTACTTC.

The chain recombines TRBV10-3 with TRBJ1-1; D unresolved. The CDR3 covers 14 residues. V was trimmed by 10 bases and J by 4 bases, leaving 19 bases between them. The V gene's germline CDR1 is ENHRY and CDR2 SYGVKD. The CDR3 DNA reads TGTGCCAGCATCCTTAGTAGGGCAAGCACTGAAGCTTTCTTT. Translated, it gives CASILSRASTEAFF.

The J gene is TRBJ1-1, the V gene TRBV7-9; D is uncertain. CDR1 and CDR2 from the germline V gene are SEHNR and FQNEAQ (reference sequence). V shed 5 bases and J shed 0 bases, with 13 bases lying between them. This CDR3 is 15 amino acids long. The CDR3 DNA sequence: TGTGCCAGCAGCCCGGCGGACGGCTTGAACACTGAAGCTTTCTTT. Translating gives CASSPADGLNTEAFF.

This clonotype has only a few counts. The chain employs TRBV6-6 and TRBJ1-5; the D is unclear. Germline loops: CDR1 MNHNY, CDR2 SVGAGI (reference sequence). V dropped 6 bases and J dropped 1 base, with 10 bases sitting between them. The CDR3 is 14 amino acids. The CDR3 is CASRGKRSNQPQHF. In nucleotides, the CDR3 is TGTGCCAGCAGGGGAAAGAGGAGCAATCAGCCCCAGCATTTT.

A few counts support this clonotype. The V and J genes are TRBV2 and TRBJ1-4, with no clear D. The length of the CDR3 is 14 residues. Germline CDR1 is SNHLY and CDR2 is FYNNEI. Between the trimmed V and J ends, which lost 3 bases and 0 bases, there was a span of 5 bases. CDR3 DNA sequence: TGTGCCAGCAGTGACGGGGCAACTAATGAAAAACTGTTTTTT. Protein: CASSDGATNEKLFF. The variable domain in full, with the rest retrieved from reference TRBV2 and TRBJ1-4, is EPEVTQTPSHQVTQMGQEVILRCVPISNHLYFYWYRQILGQKVEFLVSFYNNEISEKSEIFDDQFSVERPDGSNFTLKIRSTKLEDSAMYFCASSDGATNEKLFFGSGTQLSVL.